This T cell receptor (beta chain) was obtained from a study of T-cell reconstitution after alpha-beta-depleted transplantation in children. Trimming pared 0 bases from V and 2 bases from J, leaving 8 bases between. CDR1 is LGHNA and CDR2 is YSLEER in the germline V gene. The CDR3 has 14 residues. This clonotype has ten or more counts. Preparing the TCRbeta library involved the use of unique molecular identifiers. In TCRdb, the PCR reads were re-called with MiXCR into one record per CDR3 protein. The sample carries around 600,000 distinct CDR3 sequences, approximately 16% recorded once. The gene calls are TRBV4-3 and TRBJ2-7; no firm D call. This sample comprised PBMCs from the stem cell graft donor, obtained from the stem cell graft. This TCR came from a human donor who donated a stem cell graft to a child with acute myeloid leukemia. CDR3 sequence reads: CASSQEAQTYEQYF. CDR3 DNA sequence: TGCGCCAGCAGCCAAGAAGCCCAAACCTACGAGCAGTACTTC.